A selection of T cell receptor beta chains follows, all from one sample in a study of control samples from healthy donors and cancer patients. This table comes from immunoSEQ multiplex PCR, and its TCRdb copy is limited to in-frame clones, with some not included. The data show 130,000 or so clones, roughly nine tenths seen once. The sequenced sample was blood. The receptor set was obtained from a man aged 18-30 years in good health. CDR3s include the opening cysteine and the closing phenylalanine or tryptophan. The D gene is left open where the match is weak. The listing skips clone size in some rows; elsewhere it reads once, few, many or a size class.

clone_size d_call j_call v_call cdr3_nt cdr3_aa
. . TRBJ1-2 TRBV5-5 TGTGCCAGCAGCTTGGACGGAACTAACTATGGCTACACCTTC CASSLDGTNYGYTF
. . TRBJ2-7 TRBV11-2 TGTGCCAGCAGCTTAGATTCCCGGGACACACTTTACGAGCAGTACTTC CASSLDSRDTLYEQYF
once . TRBJ2-1 TRBV7-9 TGTGCCAGCAGCCCTCCGGAGGGGGCGAGTTTAAATGAGCAGTTCTTC CASSPPEGASLNEQFF
. . TRBJ1-5 TRBV6-6 TGTGCCAGCGGGCAGAATCAGCCCCAGCATTTT CASGQNQPQHF
once TRBD1 TRBJ2-1 TRBV5-1 TGCGCCAGCAGCTTGGAGGGGGCTTCCTACAATGAGCAGTTCTTC CASSLEGASYNEQFF
. . TRBJ2-7 TRBV7-9 TGTGCCAGCAGCTTAGACAGGGTTGAGCAGTACTTC CASSLDRVEQYF
. . TRBJ1-5 TRBV1 TGCACCAGCAGCCAAGATCGGCGGCATCTCCCCCATCAGCCCCAGCATTTT CTSSQDRRHLPHQPQHF
. TRBD1 TRBJ2-7 TRBV29-1 TGCAGCGTTTCACTACGTGGACAGGGTGTCCACGAGCAGTACTTC CSVSLRGQGVHEQYF
. TRBD1 TRBJ1-6 TRBV7-2 TGTGCCAGCAGCCCTAGGACAGGGGATTCACCCCTCCACTTT CASSPRTGDSPLHF
. TRBD1 TRBJ1-2 TRBV6-2/TRBV6-3 TGTGCCAGCAGTCCATCTACAGGGGGCGTAAGCTATGGCTACACCTTC CASSPSTGGVSYGYTF
few . TRBJ2-7 TRBV7-9 TGTGCCAGCAGTTCTAACAGGGTAAACTACGAGCAGTACTTC CASSSNRVNYEQYF
. . TRBJ1-1 TRBV5-4 TGTGCCAGCAGCTTATCCTTCAACACTGAAGCTTTCTTT CASSLSFNTEAFF
. TRBD1 TRBJ2-5 TRBV10-3 TGTGCCATCAGTGAGTCGGCACGTGCGGGACAGGGAAAAGAGACCCAGTACTTC CAISESARAGQGKETQYF
. . TRBJ1-5 TRBV21-1 TGTGCCAGCAGCAAAGAGGGGGTGAAATATCAGCCCCAGCATTTT CASSKEGVKYQPQHF
. . TRBJ1-2 TRBV11-3 TGTGCCAGCAGCTTAGAACCCGGGAGTCCCACCTTC CASSLEPGSPTF
once . TRBJ1-1 TRBV6-6 TGTGCCAGCAGTCTCCAGGGACGGGACACTGAAGCTTTCTTT CASSLQGRDTEAFF
. . TRBJ2-7 TRBV19 TGTGCCAGTAGTATAGGCCAGCTTTACGAGCAGTACTTC CASSIGQLYEQYF
few . TRBJ2-4 TRBV14 TGTGCCAGCAGCCAAGTGTGGGGAAACATTCAGTACTTC CASSQVWGNIQYF
. TRBD2 TRBJ2-7 TRBV5-1 TGCGCCAGCAGCGGATACGACGGCGGGGGTTTTCCCCACGAGCAGTACTTC CASSGYDGGGFPHEQYF
. . TRBJ1-2 TRBV19 TGTGCCAGTAGGAGATCTCGGGACGGGCCCCACTATGGCTACACCTTC CASRRSRDGPHYGYTF